This T cell receptor beta chain was sequenced during a study of shared clonotypes between healthy human individuals. Study summary: The study used three CD4 naive, three CD4 memory, two CD8 naive and one CD8 memory plate per donor. The study, taken as a whole, reports: The researchers took only blood, and tissue repertoires probably look different.

V lost 8 bases and J lost 5, with 9 bases in between. The CDR3 loop spans 11 amino acids. Germline values: CDR1 MNHEY, CDR2 SMNVEV (reference sequence). An assay was performed, and its level was deep. Libraries were prepared by immunoSEQ multiplex PCR; TCRdb keeps only in-frame clonotypes and omits some of them. The sample lists roughly 590,000 clones, 95% to 96% occurring once. The naive CD8 fraction comprised CD45RO-negative cells positively selected for CCR7 and excluded terminally differentiated effector memory CD45RA+ cells. About this clone: Antigen unknown.

This chain links TRBV27 with TRBJ1-1; D remains unclear. This clonotype originated in a woman between 25 and 40 years old in good health. The sample was naive CD8+ T cells sorted from blood. This CDR3 reads CASEGGTEAFF. The CDR3 bases are TGTGCCAGCGAGGGAGGGACTGAAGCTTTCTTT.